Each of the 19 T cell receptor beta chains below was sequenced from the same sample in a study of metastatic and nonmetastatic thyroid tumors. No treatment of any kind had been given to any patient before thyroid surgery. TCRdb used MiXCR to call clones anew from the PCR reads. The sample has tens of thousands of clones, around a sixth seen once; the top ten hold about 3%. The specimen sequenced was blood. Source of these receptors: a female donor with papillary thyroid cancer or a benign thyroid nodule (not recorded which). Some clones in this sample may be carry-over from other donors' samples.

This chain connects TRBV28 to TRBJ2-7; no clear D gene. The ends were cut back, 7 bases at V and 0 bases at J, with 10 bases in the middle. Germline V lookup: CDR1 MDHEN, CDR2 SYDVKM. This CDR3 contains 13 residues. DNA of the CDR3: TGTGCCAGCACTCCCCTGGACTCCTACGAGCAGTACTTC. It specifies CASTPLDSYEQYF.

In this sample, this clone turned up many times. The V and J genes are TRBV14 and TRBJ1-2, with D possibly being TRBD1 (5 bases). This CDR3 comprises 14 residues. The V gene lost 2 bases and the J gene lost 5 bases, with 12 bases spanning the gap. Per germline, CDR1 SGHDN and CDR2 FVKESK. The CDR3 sequence: CASSQRQGGYGYTF. The CDR3 nucleotides are TGTGCCAGCAGCCAACGGCAGGGAGGGTATGGCTACACCTTC.

This clone was recorded many times. Other DNA variants within this sample encode the same CDR3. The chain is built from TRBV3-1 and TRBJ2-5; TRBD2 matches at 7 bases. This CDR3 is 15 amino acids long. V dropped 3 bases and J dropped 2; count of bases not matched to a gene: 6. CDR1 and CDR2 (germline): LGHDT, YNNKEL (reference sequence). The CDR3 loop reads CASSHPLRGQETQYF. The CDR3 bases are TGTGCCAGCAGCCATCCATTGCGGGGGCAAGAGACCCAGTACTTC.

This clone was picked up many times. The V call is TRBV11-3, the J call TRBJ2-3; TRBD2 is a possible D gene (6 bases). The V and J ends lost 7 bases and 3 bases respectively, with 20 bases between them. This CDR3 contains 16 residues. Germline V gene lookup returns CDR1 SGHNT and CDR2 YENEEA. This CDR3 is CASNTGGRGATDTQYF. The CDR3 DNA is TGTGCCAGCAACACTGGGGGGAGAGGAGCGACAGATACGCAGTATTTT.

In its sample, this clone ranks as medium-sized. CDR3 coding DNA: TGCAGTGCTAGAGATATCAGTCACGATCTGAATGAGCAGTTCTTC. Translating it yields CSARDISHDLNEQFF. The chain employs TRBV20-1 and TRBJ2-1; no reliable D call. The V gene's germline CDR1 is DFQATT and CDR2 SNEGSKA (reference sequence). The CDR3 totals 15 residues. The V end was cut by 0 bases, the J end by 7 bases, with 16 bases between.

This clone occurred many times. This chain connects TRBV7-2 to TRBJ2-7, with D possibly being TRBD2 (6 bases). Trimming removed 5 bases from V and 5 bases from J, with 10 bases in between. Germline V gene sequence: CDR1 SGHTA, CDR2 FQGNSA. The CDR3 is made up of 12 amino acids. This CDR3 is CASSGTGHEQYF. Here the CDR3 DNA reads TGTGCCAGCAGCGGGACTGGGCACGAGCAGTACTTC.

This clone was seen repeatedly, ten times or more. The CDR3: CASSSLSTSGSPYNEQFF. The CDR3 region has the DNA TGTGCCAGCAGCTCCTTATCGACTAGCGGGAGCCCCTACAATGAGCAGTTCTTC. V is TRBV7-6 and J is TRBJ2-1, with 12 bases lining up with TRBD2. The germline CDR1 and CDR2 sequences are SGHVS and FNYEAQ. This CDR3 has 18 residues. V trimming: 4 bases; J trimming: 2 bases; junction bases outside the gene matches: 9.

This clone was detected many times. J is TRBJ2-7 and V is TRBV4-1; D not certain. The CDR3 has 14 residues. Per the germline V gene, CDR1 is MGHRA and CDR2 is YSYEKL. V was cut by 4 bases and J by 1 base, with 11 bases left in between. CDR3 amino acids: CASSREDESYEQYF. The CDR3 coding sequence is TGCGCCAGCAGCCGAGAAGACGAGTCCTACGAGCAGTACTTC.

As concerns this clone: One base away lies a much larger clone, so this may be a sequencing read error. Other DNA variants within this sample encode the same CDR3. This chain links TRBV10-3 with TRBJ2-2, with TRBD1 matching 7 bases. CDR3 length equals 18 residues. V shed 2 bases, J shed 0 bases, and the junction held 9 bases outside the gene matches. Germline assignment: CDR1 ENHRY and CDR2 SYGVKD. CDR3 sequence: CAISEGRTGGSNTGELFF. CDR3 coding DNA: TGTGCCATCAGTGAGGGAAGGACAGGTGGGTCGAACACCGGGGAGCTGTTTTTT.

This chain uses TRBV7-8 with TRBJ1-2, with D unclear. Trimming took off 4 bases at V and 10 bases at J, with 19 bases between the two ends. In germline, CDR1 is SGHVS, CDR2 FQNEAQ. The CDR3 consists of 14 residues. The CDR3 nucleotides read TGTGCCAGCAGCTCTTCCCGGTGGCAATACGTCTACACCTTC. This encodes CASSSSRWQYVYTF.

On this clone itself: The junction shows a germline mismatch at one end, possibly a read error. The chain employs TRBV6-2 or TRBV6-3 and TRBJ2-7; 10 bases align to TRBD1. Germline values: CDR1 MNHEY, CDR2 SVGEGT. The CDR3 has 15 amino acids. The CDR3 DNA reads as TGTACCAGCAGTTACAGCGGGACAGGGGTCTACGAGCAGTACTTC. Translating gives CTSSYSGTGVYEQYF.

Concerning this clone itself: An end of the junction does not agree with germline; a read error may underlie this. The chain recombines TRBV6-1 with TRBJ2-3, with D unresolved. Germline-derived CDR1 and CDR2 are MNHNS and SASEGT. This CDR3 is built from 17 residues. The CDR3 bases are TGTGCCAGCAGTGAATTCATACATGGGGATAGCACATATACGCAGTATTTT. It yields the protein CASSEFIHGDSTYTQYF.

Notes on this clone: Other nucleotide sequences in the sample specify the same CDR3. Here the CDR3 reads CASADGAGGPINEQFF. The CDR3 bases are TGTGCCAGCGCGGATGGAGCTGGAGGGCCTATTAATGAGCAGTTCTTC. The chain has TRBV9 and TRBJ2-1; D possibly corresponds to TRBD2 (6 bases). The germline gives CDR1 SGDLS, CDR2 YYNGEE. This CDR3 has 16 residues. Deletions cut 7 bases from V and 7 bases from J, with 24 bases between. Supplemented by reference TRBV9 and TRBJ2-1, the full variable domain reads DSGVTQTPKHLITATGQRVTLRCSPRSGDLSVYWYQQSLDQGLQFLIQYYNGEERAKGNILERFSAQQFPDLHSELNLSSLELGDSALYFCASADGAGGPINEQFFGPGTRLTVL.

This clone was counted at least ten times. The rearrangement links TRBV4-1 to TRBJ2-1, with TRBD1 matching over 7 bases. Germline CDR1 is MGHRA and CDR2 is YSYEKL. V lost 5 bases and J lost 1; bases outside the gene matches: 11. CDR3 size: 17 residues. CDR3 sequence: CASSVDTGEFSYNEQFF. CDR3 DNA sequence: TGCGCCAGCAGCGTAGATACAGGGGAGTTTTCCTACAATGAGCAGTTCTTC.

Worth noting for this clone: With a much larger clone just one base away, this may be a read error. The sample contains more than one DNA sequence encoding this CDR3. V gene TRBV6-1 combines with J gene TRBJ1-1, with D perhaps TRBD1 (5 bases). Trimming stripped 7 bases from V and 6 bases from J, with 15 bases between. Germline V gene lookup returns CDR1 MNHNS and CDR2 SASEGT. CDR3 length: 13 amino acids. This chain's CDR3 is CASTPSGDAEAFF. As DNA, the CDR3 is TGTGCCAGCACACCGTCTGGGGACGCTGAAGCTTTCTTT.

The rearrangement uses TRBV28 and TRBJ1-2; TRBD1 might be the D (6 bases). The CDR3 is made up of 16 amino acids. Germline CDR1 and CDR2: MDHEN and SYDVKM. Trimming shortened V by 7 bases and J by 10 bases, and 28 bases separated the two germline ends. The CDR3 nucleotides read TGTGCCAGCAATTTTGGTAATCGGAGGGGGGTCTCGGTCTACACCTTC. Protein product: CASNFGNRRGVSVYTF.

In this sample, this clone turned up many times. V and J are TRBV5-4 and TRBJ2-5, with D tentatively TRBD1 (6 bases). Germline values: CDR1 SGHNT, CDR2 YYREEE (reference sequence). The CDR3 length is 13 residues. V was cut by 1 base and J by 4 bases, with 8 bases left in between. The CDR3 reads CASSLQGGETQYF. The CDR3 DNA follows: TGTGCCAGCAGCTTGCAAGGGGGAGAGACCCAGTACTTC.

The V call is TRBV20-1, the J call TRBJ2-2; 9 bases are shared with TRBD2. Germline CDR1 is DFQATT and CDR2 is SNEGSKA (reference sequence). J was trimmed by 6 bases and V by 1 base; bases with no gene match: 6. The CDR3 length is 15 residues. As DNA, the CDR3 is TGCAGTGCTAGAGGTTGGACTAGCGATTCCGGGGAGCTGTTTTTT. Its translation: CSARGWTSDSGELFF.

Many counts were recorded for this clone. The rearrangement links TRBV20-1 to TRBJ1-2; TRBD1 might be the D (5 bases). Looked up from germline, CDR1 is DFQATT and CDR2 is SNEGSKA (reference sequence). Trimming removed 3 bases from V and 4 bases from J, with 12 bases in between. This CDR3 has 13 amino acids. The CDR3 here is CSASEGRTYGYTF. The CDR3 coding sequence is TGCAGTGCTAGCGAGGGGCGCACCTATGGCTACACCTTC.